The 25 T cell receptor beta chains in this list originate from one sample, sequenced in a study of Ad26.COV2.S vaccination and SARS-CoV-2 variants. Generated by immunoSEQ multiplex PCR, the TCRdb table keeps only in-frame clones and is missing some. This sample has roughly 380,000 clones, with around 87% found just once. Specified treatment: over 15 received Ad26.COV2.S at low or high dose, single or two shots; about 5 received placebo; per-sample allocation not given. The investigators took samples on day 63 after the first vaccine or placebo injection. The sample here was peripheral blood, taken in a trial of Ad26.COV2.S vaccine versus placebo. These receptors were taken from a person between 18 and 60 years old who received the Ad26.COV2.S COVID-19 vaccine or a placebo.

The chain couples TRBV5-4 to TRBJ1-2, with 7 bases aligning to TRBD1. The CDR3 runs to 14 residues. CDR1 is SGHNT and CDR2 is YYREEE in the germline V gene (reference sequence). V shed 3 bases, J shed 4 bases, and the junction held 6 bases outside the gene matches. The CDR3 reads CASSSRQGGYGYTF. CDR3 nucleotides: TGTGCCAGCAGCTCCCGACAGGGCGGCTATGGCTACACCTTC.

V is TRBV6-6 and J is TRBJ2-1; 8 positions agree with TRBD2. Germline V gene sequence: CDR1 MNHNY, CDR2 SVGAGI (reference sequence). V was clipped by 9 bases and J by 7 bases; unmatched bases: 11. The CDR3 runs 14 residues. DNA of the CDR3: TGTGCCAGTGCCTTAGGACTAGCCGGGAATGAGCAGTTCTTC. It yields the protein CASALGLAGNEQFF.

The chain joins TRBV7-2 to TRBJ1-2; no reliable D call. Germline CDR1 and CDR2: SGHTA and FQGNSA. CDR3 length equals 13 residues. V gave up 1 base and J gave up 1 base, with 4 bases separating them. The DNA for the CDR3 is TGTGCCAGCAGCTTAGACAGTAACTATGGCTACACCTTC. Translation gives CASSLDSNYGYTF.

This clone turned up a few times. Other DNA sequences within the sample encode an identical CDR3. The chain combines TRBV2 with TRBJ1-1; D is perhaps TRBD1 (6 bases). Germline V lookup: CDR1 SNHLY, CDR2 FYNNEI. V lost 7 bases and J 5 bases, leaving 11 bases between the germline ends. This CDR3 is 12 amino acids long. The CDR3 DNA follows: TGTGCCAGCAAGGAGGGGGGGACTGAAGCTTTCTTT. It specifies CASKEGGTEAFF.

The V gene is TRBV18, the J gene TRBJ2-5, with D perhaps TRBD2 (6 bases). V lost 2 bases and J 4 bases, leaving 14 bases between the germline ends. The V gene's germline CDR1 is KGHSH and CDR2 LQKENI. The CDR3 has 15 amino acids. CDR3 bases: TGTGCCAGCTCACCAAGAGTAGGGCGGGGAGAGACCCAGTACTTC. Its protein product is CASSPRVGRGETQYF.

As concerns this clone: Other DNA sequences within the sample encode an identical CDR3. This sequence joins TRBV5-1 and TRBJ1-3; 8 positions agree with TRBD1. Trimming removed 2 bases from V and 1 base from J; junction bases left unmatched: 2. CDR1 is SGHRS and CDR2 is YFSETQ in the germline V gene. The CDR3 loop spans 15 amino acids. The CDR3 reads CASSLWTGSGNTIYF. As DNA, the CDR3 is TGCGCCAGCAGCTTATGGACAGGGTCTGGAAACACCATATATTTT.

This CDR3 reads CASSLPFGDDEQYF. The CDR3 bases are TGTGCCAGCAGTTTACCGTTCGGGGACGACGAGCAGTACTTC. The V call is TRBV28, the J call TRBJ2-7; D might be TRBD1 or TRBD2, each matching 5 bases. Germline V gene sequence: CDR1 MDHEN, CDR2 SYDVKM. V lost 2 bases and J lost 5, with 13 bases in between. This CDR3 has 14 residues.

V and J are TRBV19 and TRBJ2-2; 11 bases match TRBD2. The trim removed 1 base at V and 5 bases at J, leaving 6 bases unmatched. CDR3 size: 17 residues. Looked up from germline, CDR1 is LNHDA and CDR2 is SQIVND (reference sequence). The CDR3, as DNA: TGTGCCAGTAGTATAGTAGCGGGGGGGTCCAAAACCGGGGAGCTGTTTTTT. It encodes CASSIVAGGSKTGELFF.

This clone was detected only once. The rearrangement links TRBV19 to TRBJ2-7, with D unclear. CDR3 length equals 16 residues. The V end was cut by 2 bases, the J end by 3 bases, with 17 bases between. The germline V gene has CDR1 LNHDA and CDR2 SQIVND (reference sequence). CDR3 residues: CASSISLWQSHYEQYF. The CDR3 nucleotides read TGTGCCAGTAGTATATCCCTCTGGCAGTCACACTACGAGCAGTACTTC. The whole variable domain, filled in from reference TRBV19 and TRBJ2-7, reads DGGITQSPKYLFRKEGQNVTLSCEQNLNHDAMYWYRQDPGQGLRLIYYSQIVNDFQKGDIAEGYSVSREKKESFPLTVTSAQKNPTAFYLCASSISLWQSHYEQYFGPGTRLTVT.

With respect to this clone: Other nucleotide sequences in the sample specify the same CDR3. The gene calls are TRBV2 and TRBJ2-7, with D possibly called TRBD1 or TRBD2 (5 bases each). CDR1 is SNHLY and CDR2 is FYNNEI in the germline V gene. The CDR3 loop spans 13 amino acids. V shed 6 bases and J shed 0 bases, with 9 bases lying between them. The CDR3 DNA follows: TGTGCCAGCAGAAGGGACGGCTCCTACGAGCAGTACTTC. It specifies CASRRDGSYEQYF.

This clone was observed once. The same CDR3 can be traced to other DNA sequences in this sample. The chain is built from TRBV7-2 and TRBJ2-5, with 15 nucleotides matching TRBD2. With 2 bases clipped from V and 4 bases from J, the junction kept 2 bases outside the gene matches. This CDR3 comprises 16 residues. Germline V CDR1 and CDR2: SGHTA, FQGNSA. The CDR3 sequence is CASSLRTSGGAETQYF. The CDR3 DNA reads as TGTGCCAGCAGCTTACGGACTAGCGGGGGGGCAGAGACCCAGTACTTC.

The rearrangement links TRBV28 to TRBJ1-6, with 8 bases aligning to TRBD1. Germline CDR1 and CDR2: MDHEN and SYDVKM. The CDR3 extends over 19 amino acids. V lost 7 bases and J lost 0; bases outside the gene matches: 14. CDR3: CASTDGQGPRSSYNSPLHF. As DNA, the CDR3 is TGTGCCAGCACCGACGGACAGGGCCCTAGGAGCTCCTATAATTCACCCCTCCACTTT.

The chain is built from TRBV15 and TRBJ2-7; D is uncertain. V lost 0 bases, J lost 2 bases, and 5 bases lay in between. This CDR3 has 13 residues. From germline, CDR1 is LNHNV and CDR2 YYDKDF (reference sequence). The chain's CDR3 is CATSREAAYEQYF. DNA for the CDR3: TGTGCCACCAGCAGAGAGGCAGCCTACGAGCAGTACTTC.

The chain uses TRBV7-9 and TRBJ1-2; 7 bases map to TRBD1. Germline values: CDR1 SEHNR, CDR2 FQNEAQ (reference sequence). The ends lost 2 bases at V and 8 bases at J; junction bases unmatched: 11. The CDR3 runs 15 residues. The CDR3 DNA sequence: TGTGCCAGCAGCTTAACTGGACAGGCGCCTTTAGGCTACACCTTC. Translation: CASSLTGQAPLGYTF.

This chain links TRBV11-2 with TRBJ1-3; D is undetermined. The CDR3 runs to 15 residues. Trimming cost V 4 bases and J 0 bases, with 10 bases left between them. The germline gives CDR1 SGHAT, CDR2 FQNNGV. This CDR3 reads CASSSLIHSGNTIYF. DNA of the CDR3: TGTGCCAGCAGCTCCTTGATTCACTCTGGAAACACCATATATTTT.

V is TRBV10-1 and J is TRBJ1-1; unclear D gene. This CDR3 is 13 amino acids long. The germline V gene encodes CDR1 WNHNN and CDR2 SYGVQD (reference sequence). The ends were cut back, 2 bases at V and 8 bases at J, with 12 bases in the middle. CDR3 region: CASSENTDTEAFF. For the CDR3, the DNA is TGCGCCAGCAGTGAGAATACTGATACCGAAGCTTTCTTT.

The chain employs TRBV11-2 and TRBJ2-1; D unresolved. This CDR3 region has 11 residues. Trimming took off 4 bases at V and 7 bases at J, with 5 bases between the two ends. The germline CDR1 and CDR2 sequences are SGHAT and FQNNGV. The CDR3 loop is CASSSLNEQFF. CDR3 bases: TGTGCCAGCAGCTCCTTAAATGAGCAGTTCTTC. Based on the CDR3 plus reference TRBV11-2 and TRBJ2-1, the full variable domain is EAGVAQSPRYKIIEKRQSVAFWCNPISGHATLYWYQQILGQGPKLLIQFQNNGVVDDSQLPKDRFSAERLKGVDSTLKIQPAKLEDSAVYLCASSSLNEQFFGPGTRLTVL.

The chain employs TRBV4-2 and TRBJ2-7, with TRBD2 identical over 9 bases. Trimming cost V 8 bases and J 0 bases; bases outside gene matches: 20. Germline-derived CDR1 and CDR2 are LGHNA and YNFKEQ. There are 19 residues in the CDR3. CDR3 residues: CASGRRAGTSLLYSYEQYF. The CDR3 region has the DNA TGTGCCAGCGGCCGTCGAGCCGGGACTAGCCTTTTATACTCCTACGAGCAGTACTTC.

CDR3 in DNA: TGTGCCAGTAGTAATACAGGGGGCGCCGCCAAAAACATTCAGTACTTC. Encoded protein: CASSNTGGAAKNIQYF. The chain is built from TRBV19 and TRBJ2-4; 9 positions match TRBD1. The V gene end was trimmed by 4 bases and the J gene end by 1 base; junction bases not matched to a gene: 5. The V gene's germline CDR1 is LNHDA and CDR2 SQIVND (reference sequence). CDR3 length equals 16 residues. Combining the CDR3 with reference TRBV19 and TRBJ2-4 gives the whole variable domain DGGITQSPKYLFRKEGQNVTLSCEQNLNHDAMYWYRQDPGQGLRLIYYSQIVNDFQKGDIAEGYSVSREKKESFPLTVTSAQKNPTAFYLCASSNTGGAAKNIQYFGAGTRLSVL.

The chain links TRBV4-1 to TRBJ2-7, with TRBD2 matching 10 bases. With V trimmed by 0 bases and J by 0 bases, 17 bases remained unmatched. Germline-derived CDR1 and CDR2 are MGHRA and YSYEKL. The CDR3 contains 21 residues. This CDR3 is CASSQDPPTSGALLDSYEQYF. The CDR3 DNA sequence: TGCGCCAGCAGCCAAGATCCTCCTACTAGCGGGGCCCTACTTGACTCCTACGAGCAGTACTTC.

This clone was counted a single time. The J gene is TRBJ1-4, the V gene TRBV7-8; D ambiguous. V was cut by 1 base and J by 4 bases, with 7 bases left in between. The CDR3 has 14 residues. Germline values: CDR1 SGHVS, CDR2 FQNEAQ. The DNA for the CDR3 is TGTGCCAGCAGCTTAGGGAGTTTTAATGAAAAACTGTTTTTT. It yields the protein CASSLGSFNEKLFF.

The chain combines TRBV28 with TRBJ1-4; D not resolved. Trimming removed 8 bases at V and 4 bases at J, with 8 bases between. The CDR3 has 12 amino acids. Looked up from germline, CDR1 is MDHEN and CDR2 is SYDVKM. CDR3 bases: TGTGCCAGCTGCGCCAATAATGAAAAACTGTTTTTT. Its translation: CASCANNEKLFF.

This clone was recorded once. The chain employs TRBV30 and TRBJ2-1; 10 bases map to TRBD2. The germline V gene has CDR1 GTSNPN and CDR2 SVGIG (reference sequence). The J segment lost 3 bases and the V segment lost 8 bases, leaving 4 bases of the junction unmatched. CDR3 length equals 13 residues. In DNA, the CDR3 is TGTGCCGGACTAGCGGTTGGCTACAATGAGCAGTTCTTC. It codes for CAGLAVGYNEQFF.

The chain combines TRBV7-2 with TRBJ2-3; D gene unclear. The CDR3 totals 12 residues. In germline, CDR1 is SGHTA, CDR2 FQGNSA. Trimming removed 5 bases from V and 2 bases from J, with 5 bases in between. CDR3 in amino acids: CASSPSTDTQYF. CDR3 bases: TGTGCCAGCAGCCCTTCCACAGATACGCAGTATTTT.

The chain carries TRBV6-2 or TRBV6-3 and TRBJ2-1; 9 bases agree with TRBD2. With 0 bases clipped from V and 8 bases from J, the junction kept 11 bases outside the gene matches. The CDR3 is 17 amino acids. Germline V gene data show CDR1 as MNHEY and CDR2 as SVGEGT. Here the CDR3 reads CASSYSDVRGGLDEQFF. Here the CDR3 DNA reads TGTGCCAGCAGTTACTCGGACGTGCGGGGGGGCCTCGATGAGCAGTTCTTC.